The 19 T cell receptor beta chains given below trace back to one sample, sequenced in a study of kidney transplant recipient with SARS-CoV-2 infection. TCRdb analysed the reads with MiXCR anew, one entry per CDR3 protein. Of roughly 250,000 distinct CDR3 sequences in the sample, about 28% were seen once. Source: a blood sample, taken at baseline and between days 110 and 120 from a kidney transplant recipient. The receptors originated from a male patient aged 25-45 years who had COVID-19 and was a kidney transplant recipient. Some T cells may be the graft donor's.

This clonotype was found many times. The chain uses TRBV7-2 and TRBJ2-7, with D tentatively TRBD2 (5 bases). The CDR3 spans 15 residues. From germline, CDR1 is SGHTA and CDR2 FQGNSA. V lost 3 bases and J lost 0, with 12 bases in between. This CDR3 is CASSLSVGSSYEQYF. DNA for the CDR3: TGTGCCAGCAGCTTGTCAGTGGGGAGCTCCTACGAGCAGTACTTC.

Many counts were recorded for this clonotype. This chain links TRBV29-1 with TRBJ1-1, with D unclear. V gave up 3 bases and J gave up 0 bases, with 8 bases separating them. Germline assignment: CDR1 SQVTM and CDR2 ANQGSEA. CDR3 size: 13 residues. CDR3 protein: CSVERRMNTEAFF. The CDR3 DNA reads as TGCAGCGTTGAGCGTCGAATGAACACTGAAGCTTTCTTT.

This clonotype was seen ten or more times. The rearrangement links TRBV7-3 to TRBJ1-1, with D possibly matching TRBD1 (6 bases). Germline CDR1 reads SGHTA; CDR2 reads FQGTGA. V lost 6 bases and J lost 0, with 11 bases in between. The CDR3 is made up of 14 amino acids. The CDR3 spells CASRKTGLNTEAFF. In DNA, the CDR3 is TGTGCCAGCAGGAAGACAGGCCTGAACACTGAAGCTTTCTTT. The variable domain in full, completed from reference TRBV7-3 and TRBJ1-1, reads GAGVSQTPSNKVTEKGKYVELRCDPISGHTALYWYRQSLGQGPEFLIYFQGTGAADDSGLPNDRFFAVRPEGSVSTLKIQRTERGDSAVYLCASRKTGLNTEAFFGQGTRLTVV.

This clonotype was recorded many times. The chain's CDR3 is CASSRLPVVRKTYGYTF. Here the CDR3 DNA reads TGTGCCAGCAGCAGGTTGCCGGTCGTTAGAAAGACCTATGGCTACACCTTC. V gene TRBV16 combines with J gene TRBJ1-2; D unclear. This CDR3 contains 17 residues. Germline V lookup: CDR1 KGHSY, CDR2 FQNENV. V dropped 5 bases and J dropped 4 bases, with 23 bases sitting between them.

A remark on this clonotype: The junction departs from the called germline gene at one end, perhaps through a read error. The rearrangement joins TRBV5-6 to TRBJ2-1, with D perhaps matching TRBD2 (7 bases). Per germline, CDR1 SGHDT and CDR2 YYEEEE. The CDR3 covers 16 residues. The CDR3 region is CTSSLGGQPPYNEQFF. CDR3 bases: TGTACCAGCAGCTTGGGGGGGCAGCCCCCTTACAATGAGCAGTTCTTC. Supplemented by reference TRBV5-6 and TRBJ2-1, the full variable domain reads DAGVTQSPTHLIKTRGQQVTLRCSPKSGHDTVSWYQQALGQGPQFIFQYYEEEERQRGNFPDRFSGHQFPNYSSELNVNALLLGDSALYLCTSSLGGQPPYNEQFFGPGTRLTVL.

This clonotype has at least ten counts. This sequence joins TRBV5-4 and TRBJ1-2; no reliable D call. Deletions cut 7 bases from V and 4 bases from J, with 23 bases between. The germline gives CDR1 SGHNT, CDR2 YYREEE (reference sequence). The CDR3 consists of 16 residues. CDR3 residues: CASSKHVPGKTYGYTF. CDR3 DNA: TGTGCCAGCTCCAAACACGTACCAGGAAAGACCTATGGCTACACCTTC.

On this clonotype: This sequence may be a read error, since a much larger clone differs from it by one base. The CDR3: CASIGSGTGAYEQYF. In nucleotides, the CDR3 is TGTGCCAGCATCGGCTCCGGGACAGGGGCCTACGAGCAGTACTTC. The J gene is TRBJ2-7, the V gene TRBV9, with 10 bases lining up with TRBD1. Germline CDR1 is SGDLS and CDR2 is YYNGEE. This CDR3 contains 15 residues. V lost 6 bases, J lost 2 bases, and 8 bases stayed unmatched.

This clonotype was counted many times. The chain uses TRBV3-1 and TRBJ1-2; D is unresolved. CDR1 and CDR2 (germline): LGHDT, YNNKEL (reference sequence). The CDR3 contains 17 residues. With 5 bases removed from V and 4 bases from J, the gap between germline ends came to 23 bases. The CDR3 protein is CASSLRNTLRKTYGYTF. The CDR3 DNA sequence: TGTGCCAGCAGCTTACGAAACACCCTTCGAAAGACCTATGGCTACACCTTC. Drawing the rest from reference TRBV3-1 and TRBJ1-2, the complete variable domain is DTAVSQTPKYLVTQMGNDKSIKCEQNLGHDTMYWYKQDSKKFLKIMFSYNNKELIINETVPNRFSPKSPDKAHLNLHINSLELGDSAVYFCASSLRNTLRKTYGYTFGSGTRLTVV.

Points on this clonotype: Given a much more abundant clone one base away, this may be a read error. The chain couples TRBV12-3 or TRBV12-4 to TRBJ2-1; maybe TRBD2 (6 bases). Deletions cut 8 bases from V and 7 bases from J, with 18 bases between. The CDR3 contains 14 residues. CDR3 DNA sequence: TGTGCCAGCGGTTGGAGGCTAGCGTCAAATGAGCAGTTCTTC. Its protein is CASGWRLASNEQFF.

This clonotype was observed at least ten times. The chain combines TRBV28 with TRBJ1-4, with a weak D call TRBD1 (6 bases). Looked up from germline, CDR1 is MDHEN and CDR2 is SYDVKM. V shed 6 bases and J shed 8 bases, with 16 bases lying between them. The CDR3 loop spans 14 amino acids. The CDR3 sequence: CASRLSGAGEKLFF. The CDR3 DNA follows: TGTGCCAGCAGGCTATCAGGGGCTGGCGAAAAACTGTTTTTT.

This clonotype has at least ten counts. V is TRBV20-1 and J is TRBJ2-7; D is uncertain. Germline assignment: CDR1 DFQATT and CDR2 SNEGSKA (reference sequence). Trimming left V 6 bases short and J 7 bases short, with 19 bases between. The CDR3 has 13 residues. CDR3 coding DNA: TGCAGTGCCAACGGGCCTTCCCAGCTGGAGCAGTACTTC. It encodes CSANGPSQLEQYF.

The genes are TRBV21-1 and TRBJ2-3; TRBD2, the table's D call, lacks a check against the DNA. TRBV21-1 is a recognized pseudogene. The CDR3 contains 18 residues. The CDR3 sequence is CASGSGTVTPTSTDTQYF. Here the CDR3 DNA reads TGTGCCAGCGGCTCCGGGACTGTCACTCCTACAAGCACAGATACGCAGTATTTT.

Concerning this clonotype itself: A read error is possible here, since a much larger clone lies one base away. The gene calls are TRBV18 and TRBJ2-7; tentatively, D is TRBD1 or TRBD2 (6 bases each). The CDR3 length is 15 residues. The germline V gene has CDR1 KGHSH and CDR2 LQKENI. The chain's CDR3 is CPSSPRGAGSYEQYF. CDR3 coding DNA: TGTCCCAGCTCTCCCAGGGGAGCGGGCTCCTACGAGCAGTACTTC.

This clonotype has a count of ten or more. This CDR3 is CSAIRTPSGEQYF. CDR3 nucleotide sequence: TGCAGTGCTATTAGAACACCCTCGGGCGAGCAGTACTTC. The chain combines TRBV20-1 with TRBJ2-7; D not resolved. The CDR3 is 13 residues long. V was trimmed by 4 bases and J by 6 bases, leaving 16 bases between them. Germline assignment: CDR1 DFQATT and CDR2 SNEGSKA (reference sequence).

As regards this clonotype: It may be a read error: a sequence one base away is much more abundant. V usage is TRBV6-8 and J usage is TRBJ2-5, with D perhaps matching TRBD1 (5 bases). V lost 7 bases and J lost 3, with 18 bases in between. The CDR3 covers 15 residues. Germline V gives CDR1 MNHGY, CDR2 SAAAGT. The CDR3 DNA follows: TGTGCCAGCACTTCGGCAGGGCTTAGAGAAGAGACCCAGTACTTC. This encodes CASTSAGLREETQYF.

The table lists this clonotype with many counts. The chain joins TRBV2 to TRBJ2-2, with 7 nucleotides matching TRBD1. This CDR3 has 14 residues. Germline CDR1 and CDR2: SNHLY and FYNNEI. The junction had 7 bases not matched to a gene; V was cut back by 6 bases and J by 6 bases. CDR3 DNA sequence: TGTGCCAGCAGGTTGACAGGGAGTCCCGGGGAGCTGTTTTTT. It specifies CASRLTGSPGELFF.

Remarks on this clonotype: A much bigger clone sits one base away, suggesting this may be a read error. The rearrangement links TRBV7-8 to TRBJ1-3; D may be TRBD1 (5 bases). CDR1 is SGHVS, CDR2 FQNEAQ, per germline. The CDR3 is made up of 16 amino acids. The CDR3 DNA is TGTGACAGCAGCTTGACAGATCCTTACTCTGGAAACACCATATATTTT. This codes for CDSSLTDPYSGNTIYF.

In regard to this clonotype: A clone one base away is much larger, so this may be a read error. The chain links TRBV9 to TRBJ1-6; D uncertain. Germline values: CDR1 SGDLS, CDR2 YYNGEE. The CDR3 extends over 14 amino acids. V lost 0 bases to trimming and J lost 6 bases, with 7 bases between them. The CDR3 loop is CASSVDGANSPLHF. CDR3 DNA sequence: TGTGCCAGCAGCGTAGACGGAGCTAATTCACCCCTCCACTTT. The whole variable domain, filled in from reference TRBV9 and TRBJ1-6, reads DSGVTQTPKHLITATGQRVTLRCSPRSGDLSVYWYQQSLDQGLQFLIQYYNGEERAKGNILERFSAQQFPDLHSELNLSSLELGDSALYFCASSVDGANSPLHFGNGTRLTVT.

Note on this clonotype: This may stem from a read error, because a much larger clone lies one nucleotide away. This rearrangement joins TRBV28 to TRBJ1-2; D unclear. Germline V CDR1 and CDR2: MDHEN, SYDVKM. CDR3 length equals 16 residues. The CDR3 is CGSANGDSRKTYGYTF. The CDR3 DNA is TGTGGCAGTGCCAACGGTGATAGCCGAAAGACCTATGGCTACACCTTC.